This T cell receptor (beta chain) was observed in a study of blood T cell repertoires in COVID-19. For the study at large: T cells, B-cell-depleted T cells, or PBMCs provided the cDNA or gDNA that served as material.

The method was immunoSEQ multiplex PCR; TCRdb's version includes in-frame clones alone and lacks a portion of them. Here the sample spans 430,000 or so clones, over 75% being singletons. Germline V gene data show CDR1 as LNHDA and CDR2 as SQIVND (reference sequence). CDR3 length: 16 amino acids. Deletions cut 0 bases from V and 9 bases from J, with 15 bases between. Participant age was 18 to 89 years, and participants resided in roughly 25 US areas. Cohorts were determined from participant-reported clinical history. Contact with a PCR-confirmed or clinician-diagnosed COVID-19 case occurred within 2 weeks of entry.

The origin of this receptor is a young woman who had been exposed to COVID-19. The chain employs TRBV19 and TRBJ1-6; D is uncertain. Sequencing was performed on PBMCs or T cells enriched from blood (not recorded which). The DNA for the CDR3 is TGTGCCAGTAGTATAGATCCGGCGGGGATGGCTTCACCCCTCCACTTT. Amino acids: CASSIDPAGMASPLHF.